The 7 T cell receptor beta chains reported below all come from one sample, sequenced in a study of CD8 T cells in Susac syndrome. The RNA input was roughly 0.45 to 1 ug, and it was reverse transcribed with random hexamers. TCRdb reprocessed the immunoSEQ multiplex PCR reads with MiXCR, giving one entry per CDR3 protein. The repertoire holds some 190,000 distinct CDR3 sequences, with around 95% as singletons. Sequenced sample: CD4+ T cells from PBMCs. The receptors come from a human donor with multiple sclerosis.

The chain has TRBV10-3 and TRBJ2-4, with D perhaps matching TRBD1 or TRBD2 (5 bases each). V shed 4 bases and J shed 8 bases, with 12 bases lying between them. Germline lookup yields CDR1 ENHRY and CDR2 SYGVKD. The CDR3 extends over 13 amino acids. The DNA for the CDR3 is TGTGCCATCAGTGGGACATTGGGAGACATTCAGTACTTC. This sequence encodes CAISGTLGDIQYF.

The rearrangement uses TRBV7-2 and TRBJ2-7; D assignment may be TRBD1 or TRBD2 (5 bases each). Per the germline V gene, CDR1 is SGHTA and CDR2 is FQGNSA. The CDR3 covers 15 residues. The ends were cut back, 5 bases at V and 4 bases at J, with 18 bases in the middle. The CDR3 DNA is TGTGCCAGCAGCGCCCCTGAATGGGGGTTTTACGAGCAGTACTTC. This gives the protein CASSAPEWGFYEQYF.

The rearrangement joins TRBV27 to TRBJ1-2; 8 nucleotides match TRBD1. CDR1 and CDR2 (germline): MNHEY, SMNVEV (reference sequence). V shed 2 bases and J 9 bases; nucleotides not matched to a gene: 14. CDR3 size: 16 residues. Written as DNA, the CDR3 is TGTGCCAGCAGTTTACGGCAGGGGGCCGGGATACTCCGCTACACCTTC. This gives the protein CASSLRQGAGILRYTF.

This chain joins TRBV20-1 and TRBJ2-3; 7 nucleotides align to TRBD2. The junction had 14 bases not matched to a gene; V was cut back by 6 bases and J by 5 bases. The germline V gene encodes CDR1 DFQATT and CDR2 SNEGSKA (reference sequence). This CDR3 has 15 amino acids. The CDR3 sequence is CSAPSRGGWVDTQYF. The CDR3 DNA reads as TGCAGTGCCCCCTCCCGGGGAGGGTGGGTAGATACGCAGTATTTT.

This rearrangement joins TRBV3-1 to TRBJ2-7, with a weak D call TRBD1 (6 bases). Looked up from germline, CDR1 is LGHDT and CDR2 is YNNKEL (reference sequence). CDR3 size: 14 residues. V lost 7 bases to trimming and J lost 6 bases, with 19 bases between them. The CDR3 sequence: CASIRREGVSEQYF. The CDR3 coding sequence is TGTGCCAGCATCCGACGAGAGGGGGTAAGCGAGCAGTACTTC.

The chain carries TRBV7-9 and TRBJ2-1; possibly TRBD1 for D (5 bases). This CDR3 comprises 16 residues. Trimming removed 5 bases from V and 4 bases from J, with 18 bases in between. The V gene's germline CDR1 is SEHNR and CDR2 FQNEAQ (reference sequence). The CDR3: CASSRARVGLYNEQFF. For the CDR3, the DNA is TGTGCCAGCAGCAGAGCCAGGGTAGGGTTATACAATGAGCAGTTCTTC.

V usage is TRBV7-2 and J usage is TRBJ2-1; D may be TRBD1 or TRBD2 (6 bases each). The CDR3 length is 13 residues. From germline, CDR1 is SGHTA and CDR2 FQGNSA. V lost 4 bases, J lost 9 bases, and 13 bases lay in between. The CDR3 region has the DNA TGTGCCAGCAGCTACCGGGGGCGTGCTGAGCAGTTCTTC. Translation gives CASSYRGRAEQFF.